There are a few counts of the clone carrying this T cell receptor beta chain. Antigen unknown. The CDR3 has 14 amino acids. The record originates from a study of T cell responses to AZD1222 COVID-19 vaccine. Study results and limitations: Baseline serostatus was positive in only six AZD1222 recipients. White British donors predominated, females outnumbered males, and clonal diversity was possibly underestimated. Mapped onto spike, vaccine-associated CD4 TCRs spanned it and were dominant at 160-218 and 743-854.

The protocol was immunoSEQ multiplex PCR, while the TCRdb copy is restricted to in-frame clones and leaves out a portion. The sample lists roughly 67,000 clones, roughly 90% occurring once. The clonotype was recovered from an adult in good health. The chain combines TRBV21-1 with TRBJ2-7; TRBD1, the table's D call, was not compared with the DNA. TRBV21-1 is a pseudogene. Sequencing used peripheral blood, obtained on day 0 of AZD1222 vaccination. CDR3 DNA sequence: TGTGCCAGCAGCAAAATTGGACAAACCTACGAGCAGTACTTC. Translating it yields CASSKIGQTYEQYF.